The 25 T cell receptor beta chains in this list originate from one sample, sequenced in a study of vaccination and CD4 T cells after COVID-19. Sequencing of cultured CD4+ T cell DNA used the Oncomine TCR Beta short-read assay. TCRdb used MiXCR to reprocess the PCR reads, holding one entry per CDR3 protein. Here the sample spans 15,000 to 18,000 distinct CDR3 sequences, 40% to 50% being singletons. Treatment denoted: approximately nine-day PBMC culture with coronavirus spike peptide pools or control peptides (ViraFEST assay). Their antigens remain unidentified. The input for sequencing was CD4+ T cells from blood, cultured in vitro, taken before SARS-CoV-2 vaccination. Source of these receptors: a human donor who had recovered from COVID-19.

This sequence joins TRBV20-1 and TRBJ2-2, with D tentatively TRBD2 (5 bases). Germline V CDR1 and CDR2: DFQATT, SNEGSKA (reference sequence). Trimming removed 4 bases at V and 3 bases at J, with 12 bases between. The CDR3 loop spans 14 amino acids. The CDR3 sequence: CSANNGLDTGELFF. The DNA for the CDR3 is TGCAGTGCTAACAACGGACTGGACACCGGGGAGCTGTTTTTT.

The chain uses TRBV7-9 and TRBJ1-4; D is perhaps TRBD1 (6 bases). This CDR3 has 15 residues. Between the trimmed V and J ends, which lost 2 bases and 7 bases, there was a span of 14 bases. Germline values: CDR1 SEHNR, CDR2 FQNEAQ (reference sequence). DNA of the CDR3: TGTGCCAGCAGCTTACATACAGGGTCTGCTGAAAAACTGTTTTTT. This sequence encodes CASSLHTGSAEKLFF.

This clonotype has only a few counts. The chain recombines TRBV6-1 with TRBJ2-3; TRBD1 might be the D (6 bases). The V gene's germline CDR1 is MNHNS and CDR2 SASEGT. V was cut by 6 bases and J by 0 bases, with 13 bases left in between. This CDR3 region has 15 residues. This CDR3 reads CASRAQGSSTDTQYF. CDR3 coding DNA: TGTGCCAGCAGGGCACAGGGCTCTAGCACAGATACGCAGTATTTT.

The rearrangement joins TRBV5-1 to TRBJ1-1; D not resolved. V was shortened by 2 bases and J by 3 bases, with 11 bases between the two germline ends. CDR3 length: 14 residues. Germline V gene data show CDR1 as SGHRS and CDR2 as YFSETQ. CDR3 amino acids: CASSFATGHTEAFF. The CDR3 nucleotides read TGCGCCAGCAGCTTTGCGACGGGTCACACTGAAGCTTTCTTT.

This chain joins TRBV2 and TRBJ1-1, with D possibly being TRBD1 (5 bases). CDR3 size: 13 residues. Trimming removed 3 bases at V and 2 bases at J, with 7 bases between. Germline CDR1 reads SNHLY; CDR2 reads FYNNEI. The CDR3 here is CASSDQGNTEAFF. The CDR3 DNA reads as TGTGCCAGCAGTGATCAGGGAAACACTGAAGCTTTCTTT.

The chain combines TRBV24-1 with TRBJ2-1; D unclear. This CDR3 comprises 16 residues. Germline CDR1 is KGHDR and CDR2 is SFDVKD. Trimming pared 3 bases from V and 0 bases from J, leaving 11 bases between. The CDR3 nucleotides are TGTGCCACCAGTGATCCCGGACCAAGCTCCTACAATGAGCAGTTCTTC. Translating it yields CATSDPGPSSYNEQFF.

Of note for this clonotype: The junction departs from germline at one end; a sequencing error may be responsible. The rearrangement links TRBV7-7 to TRBJ2-1, with D perhaps matching TRBD2 (5 bases). This CDR3 comprises 13 residues. The germline gives CDR1 SSHAT, CDR2 FNYEAQ (reference sequence). The CDR3: CASMPREFGEQFF. The CDR3 DNA reads as TGTGCTAGCATGCCGAGGGAGTTTGGTGAGCAGTTCTTC.

The chain couples TRBV7-3 to TRBJ2-2; D uncertain. The germline V and J ends were trimmed by 5 bases and 4 bases, with 14 bases remaining between them. Germline V gene data show CDR1 as SGHTA and CDR2 as FQGTGA. There are 15 residues in the CDR3. The CDR3 sequence: CASSRDPSPTGELFF. The CDR3 coding sequence is TGTGCCAGCAGCCGTGACCCGTCCCCCACCGGGGAGCTGTTTTTT.

This clonotype has a handful of counts. V and J are TRBV7-2 and TRBJ2-5; possibly TRBD1 for D (7 bases). In germline, CDR1 is SGHTA, CDR2 FQGNSA. CDR3 length: 15 residues. Trimming shortened V by 3 bases and J by 4 bases, and 15 bases separated the two germline ends. For the CDR3, the DNA is TGTGCCAGCAGCTTGGGCAACCAGGGGGGAGAGACCCAGTACTTC. Protein sequence: CASSLGNQGGETQYF.

The rearrangement links TRBV20-1 to TRBJ2-3, with TRBD2 identical over 7 bases. The CDR3 runs to 14 residues. Germline loops: CDR1 DFQATT, CDR2 SNEGSKA (reference sequence). V dropped 6 bases and J dropped 2; count of bases not matched to a gene: 8. CDR3 nucleotide sequence: TGCAGTGCCATGATCGGGGGGAACACAGATACGCAGTATTTT. This gives the protein CSAMIGGNTDTQYF.

This chain uses TRBV30 with TRBJ1-3, with a weak D call TRBD1 (5 bases). V lost 5 bases and J lost 8, with 16 bases in between. The CDR3 totals 13 residues. CDR1 is GTSNPN, CDR2 SVGIG, per germline (reference sequence). This CDR3 is CAWATFLGDTIYF. The CDR3 DNA sequence: TGTGCCTGGGCGACCTTCCTGGGGGACACCATATATTTT.

The chain is built from TRBV7-8 and TRBJ2-7; 8 bases map to TRBD1. The CDR3 contains 13 residues. The V gene's germline CDR1 is SGHVS and CDR2 FQNEAQ. With 5 bases clipped from V and 6 bases from J, the junction kept 6 bases outside the gene matches. This CDR3 reads CASSLRTGREQYF. CDR3 nucleotides: TGTGCCAGCAGCCTTAGGACAGGGCGCGAGCAGTACTTC.

This chain uses TRBV7-2 with TRBJ2-3; 8 bases align to TRBD2. This CDR3 comprises 15 residues. CDR1 is SGHTA and CDR2 is FQGNSA in the germline V gene. The V and J ends lost 5 bases and 6 bases, in that order; junction bases with no gene match: 10. DNA for the CDR3: TGTGCCAGCAGCCCACGGGGACTAGGGATTGATACGCAGTATTTT. Amino acid sequence: CASSPRGLGIDTQYF.

The rearrangement joins TRBV6-4 to TRBJ2-2, with D perhaps assigned TRBD1 or TRBD2 (6 bases each). Between the trimmed V and J ends, which lost 3 bases and 0 bases, there was a span of 8 bases. The CDR3 extends over 15 amino acids. CDR1 MRHNA and CDR2 SNTAGT come from the germline V gene. The CDR3 bases are TGTGCCAGCAGTGAGGAGGGGGCGAACACCGGGGAGCTGTTTTTT. It encodes CASSEEGANTGELFF.

This clonotype has just a few counts. The DNA for the CDR3 is TGTGCCAGCAGGACAGGGGCGAGAGATACGCAGTATTTT. As protein: CASRTGARDTQYF. The V gene is TRBV25-1, the J gene TRBJ2-3, with 8 bases lining up with TRBD1. V was pared by 6 bases and J by 5 bases, with 4 bases of the junction left unmatched. The CDR3 runs 13 residues. Per the germline V gene, CDR1 is MGHDK and CDR2 is SYGVNS.

The V call is TRBV7-2, the J call TRBJ1-5; tentative D call: TRBD1 (5 bases). The germline CDR1 and CDR2 sequences are SGHTA and FQGNSA. V lost 5 bases, J lost 6 bases, and 8 bases lay in between. The CDR3 consists of 12 residues. CDR3 region: CASSAGAQPQHF. The CDR3 bases are TGTGCCAGCAGCGCTGGGGCTCAGCCCCAGCATTTT. Full variable domain (missing parts from reference TRBV7-2 and TRBJ1-5): GAGVSQSPSNKVTEKGKDVELRCDPISGHTALYWYRQSLGQGLEFLIYFQGNSAPDKSGLPSDRFSAERTGGSVSTLTIQRTQQEDSAVYLCASSAGAQPQHFGDGTRLSIL.

V is TRBV12-3 or TRBV12-4 and J is TRBJ2-3; D uncertain. The CDR3 runs 12 residues. The V gene lost 1 base and the J gene lost 4 bases, with 3 bases spanning the gap. CDR3: CASSLGSDTQYF. CDR3 nucleotides: TGTGCCAGCAGTTTAGGCTCAGATACGCAGTATTTT.

This clonotype came up once. The chain links TRBV7-9 to TRBJ2-7; 9 positions agree with TRBD1. The CDR3 is 13 amino acids. Germline V CDR1 and CDR2: SEHNR, FQNEAQ (reference sequence). Losses at the gene ends were 5 bases for V and 5 bases for J; bases not matched to a gene: 4. CDR3 DNA sequence: TGTGCCAGCAGCGTAGGGACAGGGAACGAGCAGTACTTC. Protein sequence: CASSVGTGNEQYF.

This clonotype was picked up a small number of times. V is TRBV18 and J is TRBJ2-6; D gene ambiguous. V gave up 6 bases and J gave up 4 bases, with 13 bases separating them. CDR1 and CDR2 (germline): KGHSH, LQKENI. The CDR3 is 15 residues long. CDR3 region: CASSLTHAGANVLTF. CDR3 nucleotides: TGTGCCAGCTCCCTAACTCACGCCGGGGCCAACGTCCTGACTTTC. Using reference TRBV18 and TRBJ2-6 for the parts outside the CDR3, the full variable domain is NAGVMQNPRHLVRRRGQEARLRCSPMKGHSHVYWYRQLPEEGLKFMVYLQKENIIDESGMPKERFSAEFPKEGPSILRIQQVVRGDSAAYFCASSLTHAGANVLTFGAGSRLTVL.

The J gene is TRBJ1-5, the V gene TRBV7-8; no reliable D call. V was pared by 5 bases and J by 0 bases, with 17 bases between. The CDR3 extends over 17 amino acids. Germline CDR1 SGHVS, CDR2 FQNEAQ. The CDR3 DNA reads as TGTGCCAGCAGCCTGTCTCCTATGCGGGCTAGCAATCAGCCCCAGCATTTT. Its protein is CASSLSPMRASNQPQHF.

The chain uses TRBV5-5 and TRBJ2-1; possible D gene TRBD2, 5 bases. Trimming took off 4 bases at V and 8 bases at J, with 22 bases between the two ends. The CDR3 sequence is 16 residues long. In germline, CDR1 is SGHKS, CDR2 YYEKEE (reference sequence). CDR3: CASSRVWQYPGDEQFF. CDR3 DNA: TGTGCCAGCAGCCGTGTGTGGCAATACCCCGGGGATGAGCAGTTCTTC.

J is TRBJ2-3 and V is TRBV20-1; 13 nucleotides match TRBD2. Germline V gene lookup returns CDR1 DFQATT and CDR2 SNEGSKA (reference sequence). Losses at the gene ends were 6 bases for V and 0 bases for J; bases not matched to a gene: 3. The CDR3 has 15 residues. The CDR3 sequence: CSAGTSGVSTDTQYF. The CDR3 bases are TGCAGTGCGGGGACTAGCGGGGTTAGCACAGATACGCAGTATTTT.

This clonotype has more than one count but fewer than ten. The J gene is TRBJ1-1, the V gene TRBV20-1; D gene uncertain. The germline V gene encodes CDR1 DFQATT and CDR2 SNEGSKA (reference sequence). The CDR3 has 13 amino acids. Trimming removed 5 bases at V and 5 bases at J, with 15 bases between. The CDR3 sequence is CSAATRTGTEAFF. For the CDR3, the DNA is TGCAGTGCTGCGACCAGGACGGGAACTGAAGCTTTCTTT.

This clonotype was observed a handful of times. This sequence joins TRBV6-1 and TRBJ2-3; 12 nucleotides line up with TRBD2. Germline CDR1 reads MNHNS; CDR2 reads SASEGT. V dropped 4 bases and J dropped 1; count of bases not matched to a gene: 0. The CDR3 has 15 residues. Written as DNA, the CDR3 is TGTGCCAGCAGTGGACTAGCGGGAGGCACAGATACGCAGTATTTT. This sequence encodes CASSGLAGGTDTQYF.

This chain connects TRBV7-6 to TRBJ2-7; 9 bases map to TRBD1. The CDR3 loop spans 15 amino acids. The germline CDR1 and CDR2 sequences are SGHVS and FNYEAQ. Trimming removed 5 bases from V and 3 bases from J; junction bases left unmatched: 8. The CDR3 loop reads CASSVSDRGSYEQYF. CDR3 DNA: TGTGCCAGCAGCGTGTCGGACAGGGGAAGCTACGAGCAGTACTTC.